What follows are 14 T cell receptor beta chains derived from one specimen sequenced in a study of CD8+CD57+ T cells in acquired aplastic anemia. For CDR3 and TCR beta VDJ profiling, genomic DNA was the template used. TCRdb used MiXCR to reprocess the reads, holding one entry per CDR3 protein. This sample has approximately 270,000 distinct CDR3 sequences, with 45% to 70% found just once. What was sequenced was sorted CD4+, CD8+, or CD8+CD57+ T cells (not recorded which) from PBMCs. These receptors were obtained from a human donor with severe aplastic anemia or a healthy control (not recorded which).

CDR3 sequence (DNA): TGCAGCGTGGAGGAGGGGGGAAATGAGCAGTTCTTC. This translates into CSVEEGGNEQFF. The chain couples TRBV29-1 to TRBJ2-1; D is tentatively TRBD1 or TRBD2 (6 bases each). Germline lookup yields CDR1 SQVTM and CDR2 ANQGSEA. V was clipped by 6 bases and J by 7 bases, with 13 bases between them. This CDR3 comprises 12 residues.

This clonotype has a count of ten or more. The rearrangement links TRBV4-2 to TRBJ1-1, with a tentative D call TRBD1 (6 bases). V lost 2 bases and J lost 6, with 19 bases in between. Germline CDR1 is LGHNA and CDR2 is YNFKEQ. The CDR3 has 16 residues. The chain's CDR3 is CASSQRGGVLGPEAFF. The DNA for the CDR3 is TGTGCCAGCAGCCAACGAGGGGGGGTTTTAGGCCCTGAAGCTTTCTTT.

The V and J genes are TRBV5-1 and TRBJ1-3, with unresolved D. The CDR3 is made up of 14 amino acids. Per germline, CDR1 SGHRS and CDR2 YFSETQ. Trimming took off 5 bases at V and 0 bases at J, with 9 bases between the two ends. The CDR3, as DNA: TGCGCCAGCAGGATTGGAGCCTCTGGAAACACCATATATTTT. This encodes CASRIGASGNTIYF. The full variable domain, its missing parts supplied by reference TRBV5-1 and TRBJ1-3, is KAGVTQTPRYLIKTRGQQVTLSCSPISGHRSVSWYQQTPGQGLQFLFEYFSETQRNKGNFPGRFSGRQFSNSRSEMNVSTLELGDSALYLCASRIGASGNTIYFGEGSWLTVV.

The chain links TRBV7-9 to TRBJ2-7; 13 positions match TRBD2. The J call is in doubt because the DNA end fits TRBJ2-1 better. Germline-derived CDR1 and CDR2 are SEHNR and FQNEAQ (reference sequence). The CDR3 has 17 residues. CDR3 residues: CASSLGTWTSGSDEQFF. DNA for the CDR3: TGTGCCAGCAGCTTAGGGACCTGGACTAGCGGGAGCGATGAGCAGTTCTTC.

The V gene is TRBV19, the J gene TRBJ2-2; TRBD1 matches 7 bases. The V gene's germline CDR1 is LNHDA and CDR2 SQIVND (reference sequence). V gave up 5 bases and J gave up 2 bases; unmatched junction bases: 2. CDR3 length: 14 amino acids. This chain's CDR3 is CASSWDRNTGELFF. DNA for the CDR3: TGTGCCAGTAGTTGGGACAGAAACACCGGGGAGCTGTTTTTT.

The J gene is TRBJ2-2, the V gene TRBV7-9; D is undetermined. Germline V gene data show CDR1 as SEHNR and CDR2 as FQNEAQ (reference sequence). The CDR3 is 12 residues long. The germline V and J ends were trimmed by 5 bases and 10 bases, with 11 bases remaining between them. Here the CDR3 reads CASSGVSEELFF. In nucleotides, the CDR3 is TGTGCCAGCAGCGGGGTGTCCGAGGAGCTGTTTTTT.

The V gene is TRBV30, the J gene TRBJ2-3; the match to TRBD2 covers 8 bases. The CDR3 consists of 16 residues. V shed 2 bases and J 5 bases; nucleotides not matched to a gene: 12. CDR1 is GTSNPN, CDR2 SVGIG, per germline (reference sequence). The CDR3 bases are TGTGCCTGGAGTCCCTACGGAGCGGGGGTGAGAGATACGCAGTATTTT. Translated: CAWSPYGAGVRDTQYF.

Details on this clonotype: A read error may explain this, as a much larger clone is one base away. The CDR3 here is CASSSGPPGQRYNEQLF. In DNA form, the CDR3 reads TGTGCCAGCAGCTCGGGGCCCCCGGGACAGCGCTACAATGAGCAGCTCTTC. The chain joins TRBV5-5 to TRBJ2-1; 7 bases line up with TRBD1. There are 17 residues in the CDR3. The germline V gene encodes CDR1 SGHKS and CDR2 YYEKEE (reference sequence). Supplemented by reference TRBV5-5 and TRBJ2-1, the full variable domain reads DAGVTQSPTHLIKTRGQQVTLRCSPISGHKSVSWYQQVLGQGPQFIFQYYEKEERGRGNFPDRFSARQFPNYSSELNVNALLLGDSALYLCASSSGPPGQRYNEQLFGPGTRLTVL.

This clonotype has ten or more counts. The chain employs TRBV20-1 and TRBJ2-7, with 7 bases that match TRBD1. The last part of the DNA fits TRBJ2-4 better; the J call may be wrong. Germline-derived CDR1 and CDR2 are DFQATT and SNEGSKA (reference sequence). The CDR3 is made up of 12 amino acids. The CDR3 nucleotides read TGCAGTGCTCTATCCGGACAGGCCATTCAGTACTTC. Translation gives CSALSGQAIQYF.

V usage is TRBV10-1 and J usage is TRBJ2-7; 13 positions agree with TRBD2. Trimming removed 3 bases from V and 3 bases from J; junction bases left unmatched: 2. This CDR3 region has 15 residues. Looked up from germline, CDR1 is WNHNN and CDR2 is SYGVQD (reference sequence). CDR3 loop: CASSDRLAGGYEQYF. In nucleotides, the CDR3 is TGCGCCAGCAGTGATCGACTAGCGGGGGGCTACGAGCAGTACTTC.

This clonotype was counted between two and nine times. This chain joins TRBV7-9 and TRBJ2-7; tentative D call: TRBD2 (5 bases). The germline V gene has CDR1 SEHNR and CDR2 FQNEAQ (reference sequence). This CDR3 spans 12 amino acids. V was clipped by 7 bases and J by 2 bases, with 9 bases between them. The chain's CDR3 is CASTIGAYEQYF. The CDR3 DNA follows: TGTGCCAGCACCATCGGGGCCTACGAGCAGTACTTC.

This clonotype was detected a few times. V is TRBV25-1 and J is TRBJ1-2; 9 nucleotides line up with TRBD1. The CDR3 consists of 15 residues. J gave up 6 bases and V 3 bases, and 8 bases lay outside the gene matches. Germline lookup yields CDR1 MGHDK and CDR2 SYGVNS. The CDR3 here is CASSDRQGDLNGYTF. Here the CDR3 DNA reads TGTGCCAGCAGTGACCGACAGGGGGACCTTAATGGCTACACCTTC.

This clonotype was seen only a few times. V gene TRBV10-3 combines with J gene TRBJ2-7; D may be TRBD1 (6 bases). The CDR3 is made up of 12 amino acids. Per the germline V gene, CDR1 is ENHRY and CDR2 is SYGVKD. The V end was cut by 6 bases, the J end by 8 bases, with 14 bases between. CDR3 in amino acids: CAIREDSPQQYF. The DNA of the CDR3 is TGTGCCATCAGGGAGGACAGTCCCCAGCAGTACTTC.

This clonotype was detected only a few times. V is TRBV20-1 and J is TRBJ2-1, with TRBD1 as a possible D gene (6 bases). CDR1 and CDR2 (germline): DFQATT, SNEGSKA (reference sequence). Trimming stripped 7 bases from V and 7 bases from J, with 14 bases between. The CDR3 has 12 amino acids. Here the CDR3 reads CSVKGVGNEQFF. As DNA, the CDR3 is TGCAGTGTTAAGGGGGTGGGGAATGAGCAGTTCTTC.